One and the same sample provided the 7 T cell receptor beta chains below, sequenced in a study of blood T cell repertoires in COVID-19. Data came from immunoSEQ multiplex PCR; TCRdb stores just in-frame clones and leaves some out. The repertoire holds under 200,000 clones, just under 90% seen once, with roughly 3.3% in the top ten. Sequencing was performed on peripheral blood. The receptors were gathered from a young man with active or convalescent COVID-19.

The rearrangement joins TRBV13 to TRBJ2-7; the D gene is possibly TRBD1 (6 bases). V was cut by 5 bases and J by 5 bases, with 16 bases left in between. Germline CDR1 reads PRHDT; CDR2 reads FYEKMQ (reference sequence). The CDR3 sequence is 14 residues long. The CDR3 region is CASSPDQDRHEQYF. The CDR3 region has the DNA TGTGCCAGCAGCCCAGACCAAGACAGGCACGAGCAGTACTTC. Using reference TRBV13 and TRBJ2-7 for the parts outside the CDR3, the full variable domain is AAGVIQSPRHLIKEKRETATLKCYPIPRHDTVYWYQQGPGQDPQFLISFYEKMQSDKGSIPDRFSAQQFSDYHSELNMSSLELGDSALYFCASSPDQDRHEQYFGPGTRLTVT.

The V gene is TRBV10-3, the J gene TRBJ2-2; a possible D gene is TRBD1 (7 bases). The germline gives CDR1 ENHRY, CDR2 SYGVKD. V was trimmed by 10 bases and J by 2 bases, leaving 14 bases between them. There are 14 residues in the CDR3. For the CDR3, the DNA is TGTGCCACCAGGGGGACTCAAAACACCGGGGAGCTGTTTTTT. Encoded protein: CATRGTQNTGELFF.

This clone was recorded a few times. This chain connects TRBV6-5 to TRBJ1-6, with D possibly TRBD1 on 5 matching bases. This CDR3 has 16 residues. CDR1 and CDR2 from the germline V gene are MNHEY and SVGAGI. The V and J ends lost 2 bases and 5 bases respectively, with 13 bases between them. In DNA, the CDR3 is TGTGCCAGCAGTTACCGGCGCAGGGCAGATAATTCACCCCTCCACTTT. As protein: CASSYRRRADNSPLHF.

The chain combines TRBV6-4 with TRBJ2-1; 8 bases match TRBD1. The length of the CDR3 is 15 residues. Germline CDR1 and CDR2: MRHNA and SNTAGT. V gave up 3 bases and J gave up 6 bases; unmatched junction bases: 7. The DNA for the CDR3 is TGTGCCAGCAGTGAATCCCAGGGGGCGGTCAATGAGCAGTTCTTC. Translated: CASSESQGAVNEQFF.

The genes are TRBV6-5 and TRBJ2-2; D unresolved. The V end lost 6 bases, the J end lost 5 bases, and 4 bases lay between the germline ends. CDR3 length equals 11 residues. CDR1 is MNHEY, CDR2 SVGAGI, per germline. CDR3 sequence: CASSLTGELFF. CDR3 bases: TGTGCCAGCAGCCTAACCGGGGAGCTGTTTTTT.

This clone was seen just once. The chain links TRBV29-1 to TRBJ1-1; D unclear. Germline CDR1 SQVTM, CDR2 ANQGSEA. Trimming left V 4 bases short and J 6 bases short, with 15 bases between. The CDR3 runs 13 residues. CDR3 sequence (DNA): TGCAGCGTTGGGACTAATGGGTGGGCTGAAGCTTTCTTT. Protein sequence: CSVGTNGWAEAFF.

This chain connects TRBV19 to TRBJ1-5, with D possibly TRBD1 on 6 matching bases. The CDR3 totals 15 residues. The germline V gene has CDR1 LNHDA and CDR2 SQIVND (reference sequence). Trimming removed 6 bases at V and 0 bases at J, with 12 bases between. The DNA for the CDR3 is TGTGCCAGTAGCGGAACACAGGGTAGCAATCAGCCCCAGCATTTT. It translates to CASSGTQGSNQPQHF.